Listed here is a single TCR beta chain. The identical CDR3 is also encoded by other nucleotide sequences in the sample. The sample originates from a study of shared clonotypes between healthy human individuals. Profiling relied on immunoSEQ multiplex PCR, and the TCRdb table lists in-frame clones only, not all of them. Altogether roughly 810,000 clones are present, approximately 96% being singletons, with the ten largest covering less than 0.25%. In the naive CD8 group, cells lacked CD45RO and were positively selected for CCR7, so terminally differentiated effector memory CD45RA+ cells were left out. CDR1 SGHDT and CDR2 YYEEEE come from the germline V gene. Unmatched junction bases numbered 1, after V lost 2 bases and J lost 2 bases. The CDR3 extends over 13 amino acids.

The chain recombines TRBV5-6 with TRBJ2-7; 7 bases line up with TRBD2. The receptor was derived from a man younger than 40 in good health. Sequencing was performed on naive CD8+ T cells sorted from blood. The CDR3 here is CASSFGTTYEQYF. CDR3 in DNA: TGTGCCAGCAGCTTCGGGACTACCTACGAGCAGTACTTC.